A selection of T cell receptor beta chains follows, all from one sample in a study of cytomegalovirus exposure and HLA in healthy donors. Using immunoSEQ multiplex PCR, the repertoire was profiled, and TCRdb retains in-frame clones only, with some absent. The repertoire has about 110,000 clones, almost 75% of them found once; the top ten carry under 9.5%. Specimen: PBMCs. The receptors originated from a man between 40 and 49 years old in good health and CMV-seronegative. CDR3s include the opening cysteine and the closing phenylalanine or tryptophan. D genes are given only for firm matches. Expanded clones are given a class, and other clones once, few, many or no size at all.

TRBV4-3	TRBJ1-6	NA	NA	TGCGCCAGCAGCCAAGTTATGCTTAAGAGCTCACCCCTCCACTTT	CASSQVMLKSSPLHF
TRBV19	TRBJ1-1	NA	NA	TGTGCCAGTAGTATAGAAAGAGACAGCATGAACACTGAAGCTTTCTTT	CASSIERDSMNTEAFF
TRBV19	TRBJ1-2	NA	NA	TGTGCCAGTAGTATTTCCGGGAACTATGGCTACACCTTC	CASSISGNYGYTF
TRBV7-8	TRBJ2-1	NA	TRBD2	TGTGCCAGCAGCTTATTTACGGGGGGGTACAATGAGCAGTTCTTC	CASSLFTGGYNEQFF
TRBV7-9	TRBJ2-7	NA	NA	TGTGCCAAATCAGGACGGGACTCCTACGAGCAGTACTTC	CAKSGRDSYEQYF
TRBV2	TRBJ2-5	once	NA	TGTGCCACCCGTGTTGGGCGGGACCAAGAGACCCAGTACTTC	CATRVGRDQETQYF
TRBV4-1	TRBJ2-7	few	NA	TGCGCCAGCAGCCAAGTTAATAGCCCCGAGCAGTACTTC	CASSQVNSPEQYF
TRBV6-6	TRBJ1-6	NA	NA	TGTGCCAGCAGTCGCCAGGGGTTGGATAATTCACCCCTCCACTTT	CASSRQGLDNSPLHF
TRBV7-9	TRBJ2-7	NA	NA	TGTGCCAGCAGCTTAGCGGACGGCGGGGGCCAGAGGAGCTCCTACGAGCAGTACTTC	CASSLADGGGQRSSYEQYF
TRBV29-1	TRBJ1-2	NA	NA	TGCAGCGTTGAAGGGCAGGGCCTCTATGGCTACACCTTC	CSVEGQGLYGYTF
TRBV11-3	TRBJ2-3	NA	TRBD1	TGTGCCAGCAGCCCTAAATTGGGACAGGGCATGGCAGATACGCAGTATTTT	CASSPKLGQGMADTQYF
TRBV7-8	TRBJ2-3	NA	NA	TGTGCCAGCAGCTTAGCGCGGTTTGCGGGGAGCACAGATACGCAGTATTTT	CASSLARFAGSTDTQYF
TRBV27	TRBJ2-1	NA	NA	TGTGCCAGCAGTTCGACAGGTACATACAATGAGCAGTTCTTC	CASSSTGTYNEQFF
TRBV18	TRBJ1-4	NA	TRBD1	TGTGCCAGCTCGAAGGACAGGGAAAAACTGTTTTTT	CASSKDREKLFF
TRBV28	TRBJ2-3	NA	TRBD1	TGTGCCAGCAGTTCCCCAGGGGGCATTGGAACAGATACGCAGTATTTT	CASSSPGGIGTDTQYF
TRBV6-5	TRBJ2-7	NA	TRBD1	TGTGCCAGCAGTTACGAGTACAGGGGACAGTACGAGCAGTACTTC	CASSYEYRGQYEQYF
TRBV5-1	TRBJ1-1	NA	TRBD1	TGCGCCAGCAGCGTTGACAGGGGGCGAATGAACACTGAAGCTTTCTTT	CASSVDRGRMNTEAFF
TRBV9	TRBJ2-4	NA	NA	TGTGCCAGCAGTTTCGGGGGGCCGGGAAACATTCAGTACTTC	CASSFGGPGNIQYF
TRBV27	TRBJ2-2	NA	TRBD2	TGTGCCACCGGGGGGCGGGGGGACACCGGGGAGCTGTTTTTT	CATGGRGDTGELFF
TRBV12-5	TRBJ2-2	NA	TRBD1	TGTGCTAGTGGTTTGGCTGTGGACAGGACCGGGGAGCTGTTTTTT	CASGLAVDRTGELFF
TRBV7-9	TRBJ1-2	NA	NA	TGTGCCAGCAGCTTATCGGGTGACTATGGCTACACCTTC	CASSLSGDYGYTF
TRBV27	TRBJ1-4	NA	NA	TGTGCCAGCACCTCCCTCGGGGAAAATGAAAAACTGTTTTTT	CASTSLGENEKLFF
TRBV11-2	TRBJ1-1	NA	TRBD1	TGTGCCAGCAGCTTACCGGACAGGGAGAACACTGAAGCTTTCTTT	CASSLPDRENTEAFF
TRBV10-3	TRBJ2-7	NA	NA	TGTGCCATCAGAGACAGGGGAGGGAACTACGAGCAGTACTTC	CAIRDRGGNYEQYF
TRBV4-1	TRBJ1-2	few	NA	TGCGCCAGCAGCTTACGCTCTGGGGTGGTAGGGGGTGATGGCTACACCTTC	CASSLRSGVVGGDGYTF
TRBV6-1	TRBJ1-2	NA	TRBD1	TGTGCCAGCGCCCGGACAGGGGGCGCCTATGGCTACACCTTC	CASARTGGAYGYTF